This TCR beta chain derives from a study of blood T cell repertoires in COVID-19. Using immunoSEQ multiplex PCR, the repertoire was profiled, and TCRdb retains in-frame clones only, with some absent. The sample lists some 200,000 clones; approximately 94% were seen once. The length of the CDR3 is 15 residues. Germline CDR1 and CDR2: SSHAT and FNYEAQ (reference sequence). V shed 5 bases, J shed 0 bases, and the junction held 4 bases outside the gene matches. The sample was peripheral blood. V and J are TRBV7-7 and TRBJ2-3; 8 bases are a match to TRBD1. The clonotype originates from a man under 40 with COVID-19, enrolled during active disease. CDR3 amino acids: CASSPRTGSTDTQYF. The CDR3 nucleotides read TGTGCCAGCAGCCCTCGGACAGGGAGCACAGATACGCAGTATTTT.